This is a list of T cell receptor beta chains from one sample in a study of cytomegalovirus exposure and HLA in healthy donors. Produced via immunoSEQ multiplex PCR; TCRdb's table is partial and in-frame only. This table holds 100,000 or so clones, roughly 80% found once. Sequenced sample: PBMCs. The source is a man aged 40-49 years in good health and CMV-seronegative. Both conserved end residues are part of each CDR3. Each record gives: V gene, J gene, CDR3 protein.

>TRBV6-5|TRBJ1-5
CASSYSRGNQPQHF
>TRBV6-1|TRBJ2-2
CASIVKTNTGELFF
>TRBV15|TRBJ2-5
CATKAGPGAPQYF
>TRBV7-3|TRBJ2-2
CASSLKHQGFCCTGELFF
>TRBV9|TRBJ2-3
CASSVAGASGSYTQYF
>TRBV7-9|TRBJ1-2
CASSRDIINYGYTF
>TRBV28|TRBJ1-2
CASGGGAGGGYTF
>TRBV10-1|TRBJ2-1
CASSEIGQGFMNEQFF
>TRBV11-2|TRBJ2-1
CASSLRSGVIYNEQFF
>TRBV13|TRBJ1-1
CASSPRQGPHEAFF
>TRBV6-4|TRBJ1-4
CASRITQGTDEKLFF
>TRBV29-1|TRBJ1-1
CSVSGSPMNTEAFF
>TRBV7-6|TRBJ2-2
CASSLFPGGAITGELFF
>TRBV5-4|TRBJ2-5
CASSSGTLRETQYF
>TRBV7-2|TRBJ2-3
CASSRGLRVDTQYF
>TRBV10-3|TRBJ1-6
CAISGVWGDNSPLHF
>TRBV2|TRBJ1-1
CASSVAGGTEAFF
>TRBV5-5|TRBJ2-3
CASSLTGGADTQYF
>TRBV5-1|TRBJ1-4
CASGTGRVNEKLFF
>TRBV27|TRBJ1-1
CASSSNPPGQGRGTEAFF
>TRBV5-5|TRBJ1-2
CASSLTGGGYTF
>TRBV5-1|TRBJ2-7
CASSSRGGNPYEQYF
>TRBV28|TRBJ1-1
CASSLTRRAFF
>TRBV7-2|TRBJ1-4
CASSRREGNEKLFF
>TRBV30|TRBJ2-5
CAWSIGGAGETQYF
>TRBV7-2|TRBJ2-7
CASSLVVGWGTGPLYF
>TRBV4-2|TRBJ1-3
CASSQESSGNTIYF
>TRBV10-3|TRBJ1-1
CATKTGENTEAFF
>TRBV10-2|TRBJ2-3
CASRPTSGGTDTQYF
>TRBV7-9|TRBJ1-6
CASSFGQGHSPLHF
>TRBV14|TRBJ2-7
CASSQDLATFGEQYF